This T cell receptor beta chain derives from a study of control samples from healthy donors and cancer patients. TCRdb's copy holds only in-frame clones and misses some; the assay was immunoSEQ multiplex PCR. Of 100,000 to 150,000 clones listed, approximately 92% are singletons. The germline gives CDR1 SGHRS, CDR2 YFSETQ. This CDR3 has 11 amino acids. V lost 0 bases, J lost 8 bases, and 4 bases lay in between. The sequencing input was blood. The clonotype was recovered from a man between 18 and 29 years old in good health. The chain joins TRBV5-1 to TRBJ2-3; D remains unclear. In DNA form, the CDR3 reads TGCGCCAGCAGCTTGGGTGGTACGCAGTATTTT. Translation: CASSLGGTQYF.